Shown below are 19 T cell receptor beta chains from a single sample sequenced in a study of CXCR3-negative and CXCR3-positive naive CD8 T cells. Via 5' RACE with UMI labels, TRB cDNA libraries were prepared. TCRdb re-called the 5' RACE reads, yielding one record per CDR3 amino acid sequence without DNA. The sample table sets out about 62,000 distinct CDR3 sequences. Sequenced input: naive CXCR3- CD8+ T cells from blood. Subset described: CD45RO-CCR7+CD27+CD95- naive CD8+ T cells lacking CXCR3 (TNR3-). These receptors originate from a human donor in good health. Some clones in this sample may be carry-over from other donors' samples.

The V call is TRBV10-1, the J call TRBJ2-7; the D call of TRBD2 rests on TCRdb alone, since no DNA is present to check it. The CDR3 runs to 15 residues. The germline V gene encodes CDR1 WNHNN and CDR2 SYGVQD (reference sequence). This CDR3 is CASSAERGVFYEQYF.

V is TRBV29-1 and J is TRBJ1-1; absent DNA, TCRdb's TRBD1 call cannot be checked. Germline CDR1 SQVTM, CDR2 ANQGSEA. The CDR3 contains 15 residues. The CDR3 reads CSRKWVGQGAGEAFF.

V usage is TRBV6-2 or TRBV6-3 and J usage is TRBJ2-1; TCRdb designates TRBD1, a call that cannot be tested without DNA. Germline V gene data show CDR1 as MNHEY and CDR2 as SVGEGT. This CDR3 contains 13 residues. Here the CDR3 reads CATYRGLYSEQFF.

The gene calls are TRBV12-3 or TRBV12-4 and TRBJ1-1; TCRdb selects TRBD1, and the lack of DNA leaves this call unchecked. The CDR3 totals 21 residues. CDR3 in amino acids: CASSPGVGDSESLSMNTEAFF.

The CDR3 protein is CASSSRLAGDQETQYF. The chain is built from TRBV7-8 and TRBJ2-5; TCRdb calls TRBD2, which cannot be checked without DNA. Looked up from germline, CDR1 is SGHVS and CDR2 is FQNEAQ. The CDR3 is made up of 16 amino acids.

The genes are TRBV20-1 and TRBJ1-1. CDR3 size: 13 residues. Germline-derived CDR1 and CDR2 are DFQATT and SNEGSKA (reference sequence). The CDR3 sequence: CSARTRRNTEAFF.

The chain joins TRBV29-1 to TRBJ2-3; the D call of TRBD2 rests on TCRdb alone, since no DNA is present to check it. This CDR3 spans 15 amino acids. Germline CDR1 is SQVTM and CDR2 is ANQGSEA. CDR3 in amino acids: CSVEGAGEKPDTQYF.

The chain recombines TRBV4-2 with TRBJ1-1; without DNA, the TCRdb call of TRBD1 cannot be checked. The CDR3 has 15 residues. CDR1 is LGHNA, CDR2 YNFKEQ, per germline. The CDR3 loop is CASSLKTPGGTEAFF.

The genes are TRBV6-2 or TRBV6-3 and TRBJ2-1; absent DNA, TCRdb's TRBD1 call cannot be checked. Germline values: CDR1 MNHEY, CDR2 SVGEGT. This CDR3 has 15 amino acids. CDR3 protein: CASSQRTGSYNEQFF.

The chain carries TRBV7-8 and TRBJ2-7; lacking DNA, the TRBD1 call made by TCRdb goes unchecked. Per the germline V gene, CDR1 is SGHVS and CDR2 is FQNEAQ. This CDR3 is 17 amino acids long. Here the CDR3 reads CASSLAGGDRWLYEQYF.

The J gene is TRBJ2-7, the V gene TRBV7-9; TCRdb outputs TRBD1, but without DNA this stays unchecked. The germline V gene has CDR1 SEHNR and CDR2 FQNEAQ (reference sequence). The CDR3 totals 14 residues. This CDR3 reads CASSSRDKPYEQYF.

CDR3 sequence reads: CASSSRQGGLGPTEAFF. This rearrangement joins TRBV7-2 to TRBJ1-1; the TCRdb call, TRBD1, lacks DNA for checking. Looked up from germline, CDR1 is SGHTA and CDR2 is FQGNSA. The CDR3 is 17 amino acids.

This rearrangement joins TRBV5-1 to TRBJ1-2; absent DNA, TCRdb's TRBD1 call cannot be checked. The germline V gene has CDR1 SGHRS and CDR2 YFSETQ. The CDR3 length is 14 residues. CDR3 protein: CASTLSGQHYGYTF. Supplemented by reference TRBV5-1 and TRBJ1-2, the full variable domain reads KAGVTQTPRYLIKTRGQQVTLSCSPISGHRSVSWYQQTPGQGLQFLFEYFSETQRNKGNFPGRFSGRQFSNSRSEMNVSTLELGDSALYLCASTLSGQHYGYTFGSGTRLTVV.

The chain uses TRBV20-1 and TRBJ1-1; TCRdb reports TRBD1, a call that lacks DNA to check it against. In germline, CDR1 is DFQATT, CDR2 SNEGSKA (reference sequence). This CDR3 comprises 12 residues. CDR3 sequence reads: CSAREGVTEAFF.

This chain connects TRBV7-3 to TRBJ2-3. The CDR3 length is 15 residues. Germline loops: CDR1 SGHTA, CDR2 FQGTGA. The CDR3 is CASSLTGISTDTQYF.

V and J are TRBV5-6 and TRBJ2-1; there is no DNA to check the TCRdb D call of TRBD1. CDR3 length: 15 residues. Germline values: CDR1 SGHDT, CDR2 YYEEEE. This CDR3 reads CASTYTRTAYNEQFF.

The chain is built from TRBV27 and TRBJ2-7; the TCRdb D gene call, TRBD1, has no DNA to confirm it. CDR1 is MNHEY, CDR2 SMNVEV, per germline (reference sequence). The CDR3 has 14 residues. CDR3 protein: CASSLGTASYEQYF.

This sequence joins TRBV7-9 and TRBJ2-2; lacking DNA, the TRBD2 call made by TCRdb goes unchecked. Looked up from germline, CDR1 is SEHNR and CDR2 is FQNEAQ (reference sequence). The CDR3 extends over 13 amino acids. CDR3 protein: CASSTAGAGELFF.

The chain links TRBV6-4 to TRBJ2-2. Germline V gene data show CDR1 as MRHNA and CDR2 as SNTAGT. The CDR3 is 14 amino acids. Here the CDR3 reads CASSDSRDPGELFF.